Following are 18 T cell receptor beta chains from one sample sequenced in a study of blood T cell repertoires in COVID-19. TCRdb's table, derived via immunoSEQ multiplex PCR, lists solely in-frame clones and lacks some. The sample carries about 270,000 clones, approximately 90% recorded once. The source material was PBMCs or T cells enriched from blood (not recorded which). The receptor set was obtained from a woman younger than 30 who had recovered from COVID-19.

The V call is TRBV29-1, the J call TRBJ1-2; the match to TRBD1 covers 9 bases. Germline V CDR1 and CDR2: SQVTM, ANQGSEA. The CDR3 length is 15 residues. Unmatched junction bases numbered 9, after V lost 7 bases and J lost 0 bases. The CDR3 loop reads CSAEGGTGPNYGYTF. The CDR3 bases are TGCAGCGCCGAAGGCGGGACAGGGCCTAACTATGGCTACACCTTC.

The chain employs TRBV28 and TRBJ1-6; possibly TRBD1 for D (5 bases). Trimming removed 2 bases from V and 10 bases from J, with 12 bases in between. Germline CDR1 reads MDHEN; CDR2 reads SYDVKM. The CDR3 covers 14 residues. The CDR3 bases are TGTGCCAGCAGTTTAACCCGGGCAGGGTCACCCCTCCACTTT. Amino acid sequence: CASSLTRAGSPLHF.

The V gene is TRBV19, the J gene TRBJ1-6; no reliable D call. The germline gives CDR1 LNHDA, CDR2 SQIVND (reference sequence). The CDR3 is 16 amino acids. Trimming cost V 0 bases and J 7 bases, with 13 bases left between them. This CDR3 is CASSIDPASRNSPLHF. The CDR3 coding sequence is TGTGCCAGTAGTATAGATCCCGCGTCACGAAATTCACCCCTCCACTTT.

This clone was observed a few times. The chain uses TRBV5-1 and TRBJ1-4; TRBD1 aligns across 8 bases. Germline V lookup: CDR1 SGHRS, CDR2 YFSETQ. V was pared by 4 bases and J by 1 base, with 3 bases of the junction left unmatched. CDR3 length: 15 residues. The CDR3 here is CASSPGGVTNEKLFF. The CDR3 bases are TGCGCCAGCAGCCCAGGGGGCGTAACTAATGAAAAACTGTTTTTT.

The V and J genes are TRBV28 and TRBJ2-2, with D possibly matching TRBD1 (7 bases). V was pared by 8 bases and J by 6 bases, with 22 bases between. Germline lookup yields CDR1 MDHEN and CDR2 SYDVKM. The CDR3 loop spans 16 amino acids. DNA for the CDR3: TGTGCCAGCCAACTCGCACAGGGGAGGAGAGCCGGGGAGCTGTTTTTT. Amino acids: CASQLAQGRRAGELFF.

The CDR3 loop is CASSWLAGESTDTQYF. DNA for the CDR3: TGTGCCAGTAGTTGGCTGGCGGGGGAGAGCACAGATACGCAGTATTTT. The chain uses TRBV19 and TRBJ2-3; 7 bases agree with TRBD2. Unmatched junction bases numbered 8, after V lost 5 bases and J lost 0 bases. The CDR3 loop spans 16 amino acids. Germline V lookup: CDR1 LNHDA, CDR2 SQIVND (reference sequence).

V and J are TRBV5-1 and TRBJ2-1; 13 bases match TRBD2. The CDR3 extends over 18 amino acids. J was trimmed by 0 bases and V by 4 bases; bases with no gene match: 7. CDR1 is SGHRS and CDR2 is YFSETQ in the germline V gene. The CDR3 DNA reads TGCGCCAGCAGCGCCCGACTAGCGGGGGGATCCTCCTACAATGAGCAGTTCTTC. Its translation: CASSARLAGGSSYNEQFF.

The chain links TRBV14 to TRBJ1-4; D gene unclear. The CDR3 spans 13 residues. From germline, CDR1 is SGHDN and CDR2 FVKESK. V lost 6 bases to trimming and J lost 4 bases, with 9 bases between them. This CDR3 is CASRSSGNEKLFF. Here the CDR3 DNA reads TGTGCCAGCAGGTCTTCGGGTAATGAAAAACTGTTTTTT.

The J gene is TRBJ2-7, the V gene TRBV5-1; D unresolved. Germline CDR1 is SGHRS and CDR2 is YFSETQ. V lost 4 bases, J lost 2 bases, and 7 bases lay in between. CDR3 size: 12 residues. The CDR3 nucleotides are TGCGCCAGCAGCCCGAACACCTACGAGCAGTACTTC. Protein product: CASSPNTYEQYF. The full variable domain, its missing parts supplied by reference TRBV5-1 and TRBJ2-7, is KAGVTQTPRYLIKTRGQQVTLSCSPISGHRSVSWYQQTPGQGLQFLFEYFSETQRNKGNFPGRFSGRQFSNSRSEMNVSTLELGDSALYLCASSPNTYEQYFGPGTRLTVT.

The chain links TRBV9 to TRBJ1-3, with 10 nucleotides matching TRBD1. V shed 4 bases, J shed 8 bases, and the junction held 12 bases outside the gene matches. The CDR3 loop spans 16 amino acids. Germline V gene data show CDR1 as SGDLS and CDR2 as YYNGEE. The CDR3 is CASSLTPGTGADTIYF. The DNA of the CDR3 is TGTGCCAGCAGCCTAACTCCCGGGACAGGGGCGGACACCATATATTTT.

The rearrangement joins TRBV27 to TRBJ1-4; 8 bases match TRBD1. This CDR3 spans 16 amino acids. V dropped 6 bases and J dropped 8; count of bases not matched to a gene: 14. Germline CDR1 reads MNHEY; CDR2 reads SMNVEV (reference sequence). DNA of the CDR3: TGTGCCAGCAGGGGGGACAGGCCACGCGGAGGGGAAAAACTGTTTTTT. Protein sequence: CASRGDRPRGGEKLFF.

The chain combines TRBV28 with TRBJ1-5; maybe TRBD1 (6 bases). The CDR3 runs to 15 residues. The germline gives CDR1 MDHEN, CDR2 SYDVKM. V lost 10 bases and J lost 6, with 22 bases in between. The CDR3 sequence: CATTLKGGSGQPQHF. The CDR3 coding sequence is TGTGCCACCACGCTGAAGGGGGGGTCAGGTCAGCCCCAGCATTTT.

This chain joins TRBV11-2 and TRBJ2-5; perhaps TRBD1 as D (5 bases). The CDR3 contains 13 residues. The V gene lost 6 bases and the J gene lost 4 bases, with 12 bases spanning the gap. In germline, CDR1 is SGHAT, CDR2 FQNNGV. This chain's CDR3 is CASSSPGRETQYF. The DNA of the CDR3 is TGTGCCAGCAGTTCTCCAGGGCGAGAGACCCAGTACTTC.

V usage is TRBV18 and J usage is TRBJ1-4, with a weak D call TRBD1 (6 bases). The germline V gene encodes CDR1 KGHSH and CDR2 LQKENI. Trimming took off 2 bases at V and 1 base at J, with 20 bases between the two ends. The CDR3 extends over 19 amino acids. The CDR3 coding sequence is TGTGCCAGCTCACCAACCGGGACACTGCTTAAGGGAACTAATGAAAAACTGTTTTTT. The encoded protein is CASSPTGTLLKGTNEKLFF.

This chain connects TRBV7-6 to TRBJ1-5; 10 nucleotides match TRBD1. In germline, CDR1 is SGHVS, CDR2 FNYEAQ. The CDR3 sequence is 20 residues long. The V gene end was trimmed by 2 bases and the J gene end by 3 bases; junction bases not matched to a gene: 16. The CDR3 DNA reads TGTGCCAGCAGCTTAAGTGGACAGGATTGGACAGGGGGTTTCAATCAGCCCCAGCATTTT. It translates to CASSLSGQDWTGGFNQPQHF.

The V gene is TRBV11-2, the J gene TRBJ1-4; TRBD1 agrees at 7 bases. The length of the CDR3 is 17 residues. The germline V gene has CDR1 SGHAT and CDR2 FQNNGV. The junction had 12 bases not matched to a gene; V was cut back by 0 bases and J by 8 bases. The CDR3 sequence: CASSLDIGGQVREKLFF. The DNA for the CDR3 is TGTGCCAGCAGCTTAGATATAGGAGGACAGGTTCGCGAAAAACTGTTTTTT.

The V and J genes are TRBV27 and TRBJ1-1; D is uncertain. Germline lookup yields CDR1 MNHEY and CDR2 SMNVEV (reference sequence). The CDR3 extends over 11 amino acids. Trimming removed 7 bases at V and 5 bases at J, with 8 bases between. CDR3 sequence (DNA): TGTGCCAGCATGGGAGGAACTGAAGCTTTCTTT. This gives the protein CASMGGTEAFF.

The rearrangement joins TRBV10-1 to TRBJ2-5, with a weak D call TRBD1 (5 bases). The CDR3 loop spans 16 amino acids. With 4 bases removed from V and 1 base from J, the gap between germline ends came to 16 bases. Germline CDR1 reads WNHNN; CDR2 reads SYGVQD (reference sequence). CDR3 nucleotides: TGCGCCAGCAGTGGAGACAGAGTATCGACCCAAGAGACCCAGTACTTC. Translation: CASSGDRVSTQETQYF.